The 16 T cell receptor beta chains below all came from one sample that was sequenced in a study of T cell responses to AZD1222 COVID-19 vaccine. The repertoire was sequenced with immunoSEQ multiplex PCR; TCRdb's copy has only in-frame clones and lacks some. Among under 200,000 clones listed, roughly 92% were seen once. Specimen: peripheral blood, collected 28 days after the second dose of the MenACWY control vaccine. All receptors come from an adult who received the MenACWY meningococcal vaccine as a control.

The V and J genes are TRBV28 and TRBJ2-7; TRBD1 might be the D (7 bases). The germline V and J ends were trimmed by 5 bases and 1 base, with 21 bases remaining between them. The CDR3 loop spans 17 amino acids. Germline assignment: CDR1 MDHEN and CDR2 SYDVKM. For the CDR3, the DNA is TGTGCCAGCAGTAAGGGGTCCCAGGGGGGAAGGTCCTACGAGCAGTACTTC. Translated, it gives CASSKGSQGGRSYEQYF.

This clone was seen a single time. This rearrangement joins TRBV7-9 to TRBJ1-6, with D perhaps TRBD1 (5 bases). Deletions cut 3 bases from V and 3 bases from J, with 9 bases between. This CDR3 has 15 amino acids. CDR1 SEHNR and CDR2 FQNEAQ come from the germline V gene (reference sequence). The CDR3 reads CASSLGRDYNSPLHF. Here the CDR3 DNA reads TGTGCCAGCAGCTTGGGCAGGGACTATAATTCACCCCTCCACTTT.

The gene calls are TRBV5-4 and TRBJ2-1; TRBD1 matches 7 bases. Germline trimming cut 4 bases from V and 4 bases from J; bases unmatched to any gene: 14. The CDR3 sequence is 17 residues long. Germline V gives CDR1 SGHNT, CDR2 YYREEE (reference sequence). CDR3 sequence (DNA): TGTGCCAGCAGCAACGACCAGGGGGTCCTGACTTACAATGAGCAGTTCTTC. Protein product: CASSNDQGVLTYNEQFF.

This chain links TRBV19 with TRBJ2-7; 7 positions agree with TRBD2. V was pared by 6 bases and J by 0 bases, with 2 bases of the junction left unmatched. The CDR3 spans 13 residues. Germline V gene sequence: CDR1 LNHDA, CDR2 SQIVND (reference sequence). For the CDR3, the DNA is TGTGCCAGTAGCCGGGAGGCCTCCTACGAGCAGTACTTC. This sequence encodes CASSREASYEQYF.

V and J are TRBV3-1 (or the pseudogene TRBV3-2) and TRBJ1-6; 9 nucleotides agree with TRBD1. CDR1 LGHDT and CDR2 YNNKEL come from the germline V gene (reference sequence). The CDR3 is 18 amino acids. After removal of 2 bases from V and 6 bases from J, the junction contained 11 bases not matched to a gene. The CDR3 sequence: CASSQLPGTGTGNSPLHF. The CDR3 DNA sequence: TGTGCCAGCAGCCAACTTCCCGGGACAGGGACGGGTAATTCACCCCTCCACTTT.

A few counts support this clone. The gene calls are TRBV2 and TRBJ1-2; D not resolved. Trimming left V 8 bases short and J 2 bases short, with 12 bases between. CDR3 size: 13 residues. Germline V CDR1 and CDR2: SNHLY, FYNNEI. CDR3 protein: CASPQYPNYGYTF. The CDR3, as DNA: TGTGCCAGCCCCCAGTACCCAAACTATGGCTACACCTTC.

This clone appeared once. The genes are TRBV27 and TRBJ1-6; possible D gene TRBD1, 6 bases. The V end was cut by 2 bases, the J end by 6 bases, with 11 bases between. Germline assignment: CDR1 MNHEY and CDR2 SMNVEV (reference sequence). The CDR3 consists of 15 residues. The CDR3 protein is CASSLQQGSNSPLHF. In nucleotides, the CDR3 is TGTGCCAGCAGTTTACAACAGGGTAGTAATTCACCCCTCCACTTT.

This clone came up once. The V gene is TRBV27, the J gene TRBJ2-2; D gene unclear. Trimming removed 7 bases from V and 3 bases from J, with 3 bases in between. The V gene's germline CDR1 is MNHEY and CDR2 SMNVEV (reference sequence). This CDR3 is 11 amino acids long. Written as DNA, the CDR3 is TGTGCCAGCACCCACACCGGGGAGCTGTTTTTT. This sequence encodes CASTHTGELFF.

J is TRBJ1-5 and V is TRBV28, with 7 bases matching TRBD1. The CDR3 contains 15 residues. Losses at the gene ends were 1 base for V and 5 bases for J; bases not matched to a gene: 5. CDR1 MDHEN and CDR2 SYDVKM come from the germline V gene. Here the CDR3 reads CASSLLRGHDQPQHF. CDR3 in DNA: TGTGCCAGCAGTTTATTAAGGGGGCATGATCAGCCCCAGCATTTT.

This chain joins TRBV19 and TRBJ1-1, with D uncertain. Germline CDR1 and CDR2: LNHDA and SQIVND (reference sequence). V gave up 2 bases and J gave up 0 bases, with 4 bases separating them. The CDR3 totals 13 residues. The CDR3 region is CASSIMLNTEAFF. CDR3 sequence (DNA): TGTGCCAGTAGTATAATGCTGAACACTGAAGCTTTCTTT. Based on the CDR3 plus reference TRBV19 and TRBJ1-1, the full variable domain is DGGITQSPKYLFRKEGQNVTLSCEQNLNHDAMYWYRQDPGQGLRLIYYSQIVNDFQKGDIAEGYSVSREKKESFPLTVTSAQKNPTAFYLCASSIMLNTEAFFGQGTRLTVV.

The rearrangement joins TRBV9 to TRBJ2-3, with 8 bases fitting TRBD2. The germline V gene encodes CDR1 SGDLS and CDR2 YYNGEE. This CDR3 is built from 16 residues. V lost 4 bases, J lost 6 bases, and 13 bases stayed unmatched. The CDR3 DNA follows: TGTGCCAGCAGCCCCCGGGAGGGCAGGGGATGGGATACGCAGTATTTT. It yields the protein CASSPREGRGWDTQYF.

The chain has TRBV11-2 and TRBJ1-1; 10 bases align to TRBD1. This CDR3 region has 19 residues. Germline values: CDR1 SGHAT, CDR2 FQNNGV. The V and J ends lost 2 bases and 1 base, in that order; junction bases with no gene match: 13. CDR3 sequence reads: CASSLIMITRQGANTEAFF. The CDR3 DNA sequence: TGTGCCAGCAGCTTAATAATGATAACCCGACAGGGGGCGAACACTGAAGCTTTCTTT.

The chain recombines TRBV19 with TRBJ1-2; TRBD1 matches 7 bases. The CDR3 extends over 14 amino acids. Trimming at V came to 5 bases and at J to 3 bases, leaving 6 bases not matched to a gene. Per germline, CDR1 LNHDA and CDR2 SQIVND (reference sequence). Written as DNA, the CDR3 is TGTGCCAGTAGTCCGACAGGGATCGACTATGGCTACACCTTC. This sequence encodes CASSPTGIDYGYTF.

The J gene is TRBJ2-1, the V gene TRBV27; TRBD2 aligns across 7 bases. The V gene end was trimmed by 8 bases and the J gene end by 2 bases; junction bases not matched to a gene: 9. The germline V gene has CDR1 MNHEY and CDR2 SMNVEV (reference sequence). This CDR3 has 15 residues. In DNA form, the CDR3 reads TGTGCCAGCGCCCGTCCGGGACTAACCTACAATGAGCAGTTCTTC. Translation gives CASARPGLTYNEQFF.

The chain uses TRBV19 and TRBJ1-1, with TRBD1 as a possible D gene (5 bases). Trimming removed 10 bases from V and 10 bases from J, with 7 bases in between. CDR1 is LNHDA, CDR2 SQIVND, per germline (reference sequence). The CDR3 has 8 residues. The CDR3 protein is CATGGAFF. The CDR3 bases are TGTGCCACTGGGGGAGCTTTCTTT.

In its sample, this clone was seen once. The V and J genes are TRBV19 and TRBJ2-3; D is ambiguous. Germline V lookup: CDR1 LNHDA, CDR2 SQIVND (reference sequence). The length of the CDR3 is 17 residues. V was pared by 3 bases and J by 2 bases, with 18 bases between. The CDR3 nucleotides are TGTGCCAGTAGTATGGCCCCACCCAACCTCTACACAGATACGCAGTATTTT. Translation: CASSMAPPNLYTDTQYF.